The 9 T cell receptor beta chains in this list originate from one sample, sequenced in a study of T cells in Graves' hyperthyroidism and ophthalmopathy. Amplification of TCR beta CDR3 regions used RNA as the template. A first-round RT-PCR of the TCR CDR3 used the HTBI primer set. TCRdb re-derived calls from the multiplex PCR reads in MiXCR, one entry per CDR3 protein. Among fewer than 750,000 distinct CDR3 sequences, under 60% were seen once, and the ten largest hold about 8.3%. Specimen: peripheral blood or thyroid tissue (not recorded which). The receptors were gathered from a woman under 30 with Graves' hyperthyroidism.

CDR3 bases: TGTGCCAGCAGCTCTGGGGCTAGCGGGAACTTAGAGACCCAGTACTTC. Its protein is CASSSGASGNLETQYF. The chain joins TRBV7-9 to TRBJ2-5; 9 bases fit TRBD2. Germline assignment: CDR1 SEHNR and CDR2 FQNEAQ (reference sequence). This CDR3 spans 16 amino acids. J gave up 4 bases and V 4 bases, and 10 bases lay outside the gene matches.

The chain is built from TRBV14 and TRBJ1-2; 7 positions agree with TRBD1. Germline assignment: CDR1 SGHDN and CDR2 FVKESK. The junction had 1 base not matched to a gene; V was cut back by 2 bases and J by 7 bases. The CDR3 length is 12 residues. CDR3 DNA: TGTGCCAGCAGCCAAACAGGGGCTGGCTACACCTTC. Encoded protein: CASSQTGAGYTF.

This clonotype came up a few times. The chain carries TRBV4-1 and TRBJ2-7, with 9 bases lining up with TRBD1. The CDR3 is 16 residues long. Germline-derived CDR1 and CDR2 are MGHRA and YSYEKL. V lost 0 bases and J lost 3; bases outside the gene matches: 6. The CDR3 loop is CASSQDTGQGGYEQYF. CDR3 nucleotides: TGCGCCAGCAGCCAAGACACGGGACAGGGTGGCTACGAGCAGTACTTC.

In its sample, this clonotype was seen a few times. A junction boundary mismatches the germline segment, possibly from a read error. This chain connects TRBV7-9 to TRBJ2-2; 9 bases are a match to TRBD1. CDR1 and CDR2 (germline): SEHNR, FQNEAQ (reference sequence). CDR3 length equals 10 residues. In nucleotides, the CDR3 is TGTGCCAGCAGCAACCGGGACAGGGTTTTT. Encoded protein: CASSNRDRVF.

This clonotype was seen just once. It is likely a read error, because the conserved phenylalanine at the end of the CDR3 is missing. The rearrangement joins TRBV15 to TRBJ2-2, with TRBD1 matching over 10 bases. The germline CDR1 and CDR2 sequences are LNHNV and YYDKDF (reference sequence). V lost 0 bases to trimming and J lost 6 bases; unmatched junction nucleotides: 4. The CDR3 covers 16 residues. The chain's CDR3 is CATSRDLGQGAGELFV. Written as DNA, the CDR3 is TGTGCCACCAGCAGAGATTTAGGACAGGGGGCCGGGGAGCTGTTTGTA.

This chain connects TRBV20-1 to TRBJ1-2; D ambiguous. The CDR3 runs 12 residues. Trimming stripped 6 bases from V and 5 bases from J, with 13 bases between. Germline V gene data show CDR1 as DFQATT and CDR2 as SNEGSKA (reference sequence). The CDR3 nucleotides are TGCAGTGCCATGACTAGCGGGTATGGCTACACCTTC. Translation gives CSAMTSGYGYTF.

About this clonotype itself: The junction departs from the called germline gene at one end, perhaps through a read error. This chain joins TRBV7-9 and TRBJ2-5, with 11 nucleotides matching TRBD2. This CDR3 contains 16 residues. In germline, CDR1 is SEHNR, CDR2 FQNEAQ (reference sequence). The CDR3, as DNA: TGCGTCAGCAGCCAAGAGGGACTAGCGGTCCAAGAGACCCAGTACTTC. This translates into CVSSQEGLAVQETQYF.

This rearrangement joins TRBV20-1 to TRBJ1-2; D gene uncertain. This CDR3 has 14 residues. V was trimmed by 3 bases and J by 8 bases, leaving 19 bases between them. The germline CDR1 and CDR2 sequences are DFQATT and SNEGSKA (reference sequence). CDR3 region: CSAREDLTVRGYTF. The CDR3 DNA follows: TGCAGTGCTAGGGAGGATCTGACGGTGAGAGGCTACACCTTC.

This clonotype appeared many times. The rearrangement uses TRBV12-3 or TRBV12-4 and TRBJ1-1, with D tentatively TRBD1 (6 bases). Trimming stripped 6 bases from V and 4 bases from J, with 12 bases between. This CDR3 has 13 amino acids. CDR3 bases: TGTGCCAGCAGATCTCAGGGGCTCACTGAAGCTTTCTTT. Encoded protein: CASRSQGLTEAFF.